This entry is about one T cell receptor (beta chain). Antigen unknown. This record comes from a study of cytomegalovirus exposure and HLA in healthy donors. PCR involved 60 Vbeta and 13 Jbeta primers. Only in-frame clones appear in the TCRdb table, and some are missing; sequencing was by immunoSEQ multiplex PCR. The table has 150,000 to 200,000 clones, roughly 87% seen once. There are 17 residues in the CDR3. Germline V lookup: CDR1 MNHEY, CDR2 SMNVEV (reference sequence). V was trimmed by 5 bases and J by 2 bases, leaving 19 bases between them. Study-wide results and limits: There were several of the most significant clusters that appeared linked to common viral pathogens in a later analysis. Immune exposure data for these donors was limited to CMV serostatus.

The source is a man aged 50 or older in good health and CMV-seropositive. J is TRBJ1-3 and V is TRBV27; possibly TRBD1 for D (5 bases). Sequenced input: PBMCs. The CDR3 DNA follows: TGTGCCAGCAGTCCCTCCCATCAGGGAAGGGCTGGAAACACCATATATTTT. This encodes CASSPSHQGRAGNTIYF.